A selection of T cell receptor beta chains follows, all from one sample in a study of response to subunit inactivated influenza vaccine. One entry per CDR3 protein results from TCRdb running MiXCR on the RT-PCR reads. This sample has about 500,000 distinct CDR3 sequences, with approximately 13% found just once. Source: PBMCs from blood, taken roughly 45 days after vaccination. The receptors were sampled from a man aged 50-60 years who received an inactivated influenza vaccine. The conserved cysteine and the conserved F or W are not part of the CDR3 here. D genes are given only for firm matches. Not all rows give a size; the values are once, few, many and, for expanded clones, a class.

size | J | D | V | CDR3
NA | TRBJ2-5 | TRBD2 | TRBV11-2 | ASSIGTSGGRGETQY
few | TRBJ2-3 | NA | TRBV20-1 | SASSRTDTQY
many | TRBJ2-3 | TRBD1 | TRBV6-1 | ASSGTGFGTQY
NA | TRBJ2-1 | NA | TRBV5-1 | ASSHGLAGDNNEQF
many | TRBJ2-7 | TRBD2 | TRBV12-3/TRBV12-4 | ASSLVAGESYEQY
NA | TRBJ2-2 | NA | TRBV2 | ALWGGRRIIANTGELF
many | TRBJ2-7 | NA | TRBV4-1 | ASSQGLSGAHEQY
NA | TRBJ1-2 | NA | TRBV25-1 | ASSDDGQLYGYT
NA | TRBJ2-7 | NA | TRBV9 | ASSVGTNYEQY
NA | TRBJ2-1 | NA | TRBV29-1 | SVEARDNEQF
NA | TRBJ2-5 | TRBD1 | TRBV10-3 | AISDGTGFETQY
NA | TRBJ1-5 | NA | TRBV21-1 | QGNQPQH
few | TRBJ2-1 | NA | TRBV5-1 | ASSLAVRENEQF
few | TRBJ2-3 | NA | TRBV3-1 | ASSQGDGGTQY
few | TRBJ2-1 | NA | TRBV4-3 | ASSQNIGSYNEQF
many | TRBJ2-1 | NA | TRBV20-1 | SAKRGNNEQF
NA | TRBJ2-5 | NA | TRBV4-1 | ASSRLESLVQETQY
few | TRBJ2-5 | NA | TRBV12-3/TRBV12-4 | ASSLIGVQETQY
many | TRBJ2-7 | NA | TRBV29-1 | SVGQSSYEQY
few | TRBJ2-3 | NA | TRBV5-1 | ASRSGGASTDTQY
few | TRBJ2-7 | NA | TRBV27 | ASSTPGLGGDEQY
NA | TRBJ1-5 | NA | TRBV27 | ASSFWGQPQH
NA | TRBJ2-1 | NA | TRBV10-3 | ASKDSRGDNEQF
NA | TRBJ2-2 | TRBD1 | TRBV5-4 | ASSQQLGTATGELF
NA | TRBJ1-6 | NA | TRBV6-5 | ASSYRRSYNSPLH
NA | TRBJ2-1 | NA | TRBV21-1 | ASSDTSGGGGEQF
many | TRBJ2-3 | NA | TRBV29-1 | SVGRGTDTQY